The clone carrying this T cell receptor (beta chain) has only one observation. Its antigen remains unidentified. Generated by immunoSEQ multiplex PCR, the TCRdb table keeps only in-frame clones and is missing some. In the table there are 53,000 or so clones, roughly 78% of which are singletons. Germline trimming cut 3 bases from V and 0 bases from J; bases unmatched to any gene: 5. This CDR3 is 16 amino acids long. Germline V gives CDR1 SGHVS, CDR2 FQNEAQ. This specimen comes from a study of a mutant IDH1 vaccine in newly diagnosed glioma. On the study more broadly: There were eight vaccinations for patients, given in weeks 1, 3, 5, 7, 11, 15, 19 and 23.

Described time point: week 5, during vaccination. Each dose of the vaccine consisted of 300 ug of mutant IDH1 20-mer peptide, with topical imiquimod. Study-level points and caveats: Of the patients, about 95% had vaccine-induced immune responses.

The source is a man aged 50-59 years with glioma. The sequencing here drew on PBMCs, taken from a glioma patient whose treatment included an IDH1 peptide vaccine. V and J are TRBV7-8 and TRBJ1-2, with TRBD1 identical over 9 bases. The DNA of the CDR3 is TGTGCCAGCAGCTTGACGTACAGGGGGCCTAACTATGGCTACACCTTC. Translated: CASSLTYRGPNYGYTF.